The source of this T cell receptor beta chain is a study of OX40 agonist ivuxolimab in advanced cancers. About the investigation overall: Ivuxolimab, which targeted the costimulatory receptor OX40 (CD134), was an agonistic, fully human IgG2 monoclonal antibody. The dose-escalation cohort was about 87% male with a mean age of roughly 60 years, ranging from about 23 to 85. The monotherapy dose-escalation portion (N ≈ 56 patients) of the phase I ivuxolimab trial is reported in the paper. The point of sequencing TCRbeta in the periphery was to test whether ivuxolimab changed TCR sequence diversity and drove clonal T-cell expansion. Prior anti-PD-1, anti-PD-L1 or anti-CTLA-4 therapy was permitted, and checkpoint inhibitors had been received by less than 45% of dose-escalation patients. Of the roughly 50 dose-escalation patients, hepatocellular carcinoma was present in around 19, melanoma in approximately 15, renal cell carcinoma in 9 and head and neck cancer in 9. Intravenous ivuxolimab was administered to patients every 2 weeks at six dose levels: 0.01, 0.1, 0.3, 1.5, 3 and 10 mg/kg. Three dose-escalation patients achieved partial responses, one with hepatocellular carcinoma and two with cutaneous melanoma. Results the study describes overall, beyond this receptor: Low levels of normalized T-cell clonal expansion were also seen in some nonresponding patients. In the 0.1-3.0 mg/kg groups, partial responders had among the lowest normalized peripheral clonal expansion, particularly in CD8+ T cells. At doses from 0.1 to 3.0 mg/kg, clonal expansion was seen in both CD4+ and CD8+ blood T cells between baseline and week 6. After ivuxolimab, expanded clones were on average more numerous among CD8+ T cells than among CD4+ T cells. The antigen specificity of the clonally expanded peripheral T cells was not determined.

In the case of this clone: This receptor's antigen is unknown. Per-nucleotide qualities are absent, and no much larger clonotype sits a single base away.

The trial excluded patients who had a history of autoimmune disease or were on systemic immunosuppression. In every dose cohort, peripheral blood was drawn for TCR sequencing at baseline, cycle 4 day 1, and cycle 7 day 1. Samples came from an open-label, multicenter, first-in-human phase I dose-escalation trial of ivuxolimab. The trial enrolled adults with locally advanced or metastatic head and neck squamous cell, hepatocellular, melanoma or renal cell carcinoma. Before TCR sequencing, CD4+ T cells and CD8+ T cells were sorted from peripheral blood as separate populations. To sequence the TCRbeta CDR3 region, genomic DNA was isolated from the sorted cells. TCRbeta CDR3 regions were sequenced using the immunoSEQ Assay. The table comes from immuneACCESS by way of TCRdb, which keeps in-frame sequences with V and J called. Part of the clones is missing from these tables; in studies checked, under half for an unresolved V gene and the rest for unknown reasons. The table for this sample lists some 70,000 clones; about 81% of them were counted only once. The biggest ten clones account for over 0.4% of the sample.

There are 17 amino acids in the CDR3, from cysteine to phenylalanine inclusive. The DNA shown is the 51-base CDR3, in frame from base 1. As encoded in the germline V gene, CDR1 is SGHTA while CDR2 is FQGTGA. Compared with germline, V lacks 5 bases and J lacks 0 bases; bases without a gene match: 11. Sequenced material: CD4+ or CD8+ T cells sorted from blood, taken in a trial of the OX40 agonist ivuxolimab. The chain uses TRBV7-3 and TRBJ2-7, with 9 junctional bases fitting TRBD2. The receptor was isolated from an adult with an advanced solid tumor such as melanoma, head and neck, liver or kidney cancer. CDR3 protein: CASSTTRSGRLSYEQYF. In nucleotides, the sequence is TGTGCCAGCAGCACTACGAGGAGCGGGAGGCTCTCCTACGAGCAGTACTTC.